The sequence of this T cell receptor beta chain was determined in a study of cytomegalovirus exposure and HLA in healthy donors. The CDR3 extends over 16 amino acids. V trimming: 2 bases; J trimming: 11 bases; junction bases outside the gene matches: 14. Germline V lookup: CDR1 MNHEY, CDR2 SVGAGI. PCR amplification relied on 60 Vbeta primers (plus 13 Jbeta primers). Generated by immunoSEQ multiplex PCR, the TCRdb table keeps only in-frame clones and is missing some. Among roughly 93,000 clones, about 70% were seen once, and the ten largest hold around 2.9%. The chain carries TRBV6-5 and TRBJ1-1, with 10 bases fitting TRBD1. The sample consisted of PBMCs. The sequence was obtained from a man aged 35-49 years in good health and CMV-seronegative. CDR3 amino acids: CASSYATGTGVGGAFF. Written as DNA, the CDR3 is TGTGCCAGCAGTTACGCGACCGGGACAGGGGTGGGGGGGGCTTTCTTT.